The text below deals with one TCR beta chain. This CDR3 is also generated by other DNA sequences in the sample. Deletions cut 0 bases from V and 6 bases from J, with 11 bases between. This CDR3 comprises 14 residues. The germline V gene has CDR1 SGDLS and CDR2 YYNGEE. The assay was immunoSEQ multiplex PCR, and TCRdb's table has in-frame clones only and misses some. The table includes approximately 1.9 million clones, 90% to 95% detected once. The sample is drawn from a study of shared clonotypes between healthy human individuals. Naive CD8 cells comprised CD45RO-negative, CCR7-positively selected cells, excluding terminally differentiated effector memory CD45RA+ cells.

The sequencing input was naive CD8+ T cells from PBMCs. This sequence joins TRBV9 and TRBJ2-3; D perhaps matches TRBD1 (5 bases). The source of this sequence is a man aged 18 to 29 in good health. Some clones in this sample may be carry-over from other donors' samples. The CDR3 loop is CASSVAGAGDTQYF. Here the CDR3 DNA reads TGTGCCAGCAGCGTAGCCGGAGCAGGGGATACGCAGTATTTT.